The next 14 T cell receptor beta chains were all read from a single sample in a study of blood T cell repertoires in COVID-19. The repertoire was sequenced with immunoSEQ multiplex PCR; TCRdb's copy has only in-frame clones and lacks some. The data show some 150,000 clones, around 87% seen once. Sample: peripheral blood. The receptors derive from a woman at least 80 years old in a cohort sampled during active or convalescent COVID-19.

V gene TRBV7-2 combines with J gene TRBJ1-2, with 10 bases lining up with TRBD1. The CDR3 is 15 residues long. The trim removed 5 bases at V and 3 bases at J, leaving 6 bases unmatched. Per the germline V gene, CDR1 is SGHTA and CDR2 is FQGNSA. The CDR3 loop is CASSPGQGVDYGYTF. The CDR3 nucleotides are TGTGCCAGCAGCCCCGGACAGGGGGTGGACTATGGCTACACCTTC.

The rearrangement links TRBV30 to TRBJ2-7, with 12 bases fitting TRBD1. The CDR3 runs 14 residues. J gave up 7 bases and V 3 bases, and 7 bases lay outside the gene matches. CDR1 is GTSNPN and CDR2 is SVGIG in the germline V gene (reference sequence). The DNA for the CDR3 is TGTGCCTGGAGCGGGGGACAGGGGGCAAGGGAGCAGTACTTC. Translation gives CAWSGGQGAREQYF.

The CDR3 DNA reads as TGTGCCAGCAGCTTGACAGGGGCCGTCACAGATACGCAGTATTTT. Its translation: CASSLTGAVTDTQYF. The chain couples TRBV5-4 to TRBJ2-3, with 7 bases matching TRBD1. This CDR3 is built from 15 residues. V was pared by 1 base and J by 2 bases, with 4 bases of the junction left unmatched. Per the germline V gene, CDR1 is SGHNT and CDR2 is YYREEE (reference sequence).

This clone was seen a handful of times. V and J are TRBV5-1 and TRBJ1-2; perhaps TRBD1 as D (6 bases). In germline, CDR1 is SGHRS, CDR2 YFSETQ. The germline V and J ends were trimmed by 4 bases and 1 base, with 11 bases remaining between them. The CDR3 length is 14 residues. The DNA of the CDR3 is TGCGCCAGCAGCCGACAGGATCTTAACTATGGCTACACCTTC. Its translation is CASSRQDLNYGYTF.

A word on this clone: The same CDR3 is also encoded by other DNA sequences in this sample. For the CDR3, the DNA is TGTGCCAGTAGTATAGGAACACGAACCTACGAGCAGTACTTC. Amino acid sequence: CASSIGTRTYEQYF. The chain uses TRBV19 and TRBJ2-7; the D is unclear. The CDR3 is 14 amino acids. Germline V gene lookup returns CDR1 LNHDA and CDR2 SQIVND (reference sequence). V was clipped by 1 base and J by 2 bases, with 9 bases between them.

The CDR3 DNA reads as TGTGCCAGCCTCCCGCGTAGGACAGAAAACACCGGGGAGCTGTTTTTT. Amino acid sequence: CASLPRRTENTGELFF. The chain carries TRBV2 and TRBJ2-2, with D possibly TRBD1 on 6 matching bases. With 8 bases removed from V and 2 bases from J, the gap between germline ends came to 18 bases. This CDR3 spans 16 amino acids. Germline loops: CDR1 SNHLY, CDR2 FYNNEI.

The chain carries TRBV6-5 and TRBJ2-5; D is ambiguous. The CDR3 loop spans 14 amino acids. The germline V and J ends were trimmed by 1 base and 5 bases, with 11 bases remaining between them. Per the germline V gene, CDR1 is MNHEY and CDR2 is SVGAGI. CDR3 in DNA: TGTGCCAGCAGTTACTTCGCAGGAAGGGAGACCCAGTACTTC. It is translated as CASSYFAGRETQYF.

The chain carries TRBV6-4 and TRBJ1-1; D is possibly TRBD1 (6 bases). V was pared by 8 bases and J by 5 bases, with 18 bases between. This CDR3 is built from 14 residues. The germline V gene has CDR1 MRHNA and CDR2 SNTAGT. Written as DNA, the CDR3 is TGTGCCAGCCGGTGGCGAGGGGGTTATACTGAAGCTTTCTTT. Translation gives CASRWRGGYTEAFF.

The V call is TRBV19, the J call TRBJ2-1; D not certain. V lost 5 bases and J 5 bases, leaving 10 bases between the germline ends. The germline gives CDR1 LNHDA, CDR2 SQIVND (reference sequence). The CDR3 has 13 residues. CDR3 bases: TGTGCCAGTAGTCGCGGCAGCCACAATGAGCAGTTCTTC. Its translation: CASSRGSHNEQFF. The variable domain in full, with the rest retrieved from reference TRBV19 and TRBJ2-1, is DGGITQSPKYLFRKEGQNVTLSCEQNLNHDAMYWYRQDPGQGLRLIYYSQIVNDFQKGDIAEGYSVSREKKESFPLTVTSAQKNPTAFYLCASSRGSHNEQFFGPGTRLTVL.

J is TRBJ2-3 and V is TRBV10-1; 9 bases fit TRBD2. CDR3 length: 15 amino acids. The V gene end was trimmed by 3 bases and the J gene end by 5 bases; junction bases not matched to a gene: 6. From germline, CDR1 is WNHNN and CDR2 SYGVQD (reference sequence). The CDR3: CASSERRGGLDTQYF. The CDR3 DNA reads TGCGCCAGCAGTGAACGGCGGGGGGGCCTAGATACGCAGTATTTT.

This clone has more than one count but fewer than ten. This chain uses TRBV3-1 (or the pseudogene TRBV3-2) with TRBJ2-7; TRBD1 aligns across 7 bases. This CDR3 has 12 residues. V lost 5 bases to trimming and J lost 5 bases; unmatched junction nucleotides: 3. Germline lookup yields CDR1 LGHDT and CDR2 YNNKEL (reference sequence). Written as DNA, the CDR3 is TGTGCCAGCAGCAGTACAGGGGACGAGCAGTACTTC. Amino acid sequence: CASSSTGDEQYF.

The rearrangement joins TRBV21-1 to TRBJ1-2. TRBV21-1 is shown as a pseudogene. The CDR3 loop spans 18 amino acids. CDR3 sequence reads: CASSKHPSQGGGDYGYTF. CDR3 nucleotides: TGTGCCAGCAGCAAACACCCCTCGCAGGGAGGGGGTGACTATGGCTACACCTTC.

V usage is TRBV3-1 (or the pseudogene TRBV3-2) and J usage is TRBJ2-2; no definite D call. V lost 0 bases, J lost 3 bases, and 11 bases lay in between. The CDR3 covers 16 residues. CDR1 is LGHDT, CDR2 YNNKEL, per germline (reference sequence). The CDR3 spells CASSQERVLHTGELFF. The CDR3 DNA sequence: TGTGCCAGCAGCCAAGAACGGGTCCTTCACACCGGGGAGCTGTTTTTT.

This chain connects TRBV11-2 to TRBJ2-2; possibly TRBD2 for D (5 bases). The CDR3 has 14 residues. CDR1 is SGHAT, CDR2 FQNNGV, per germline. Trimming removed 7 bases from V and 6 bases from J, with 15 bases in between. Written as DNA, the CDR3 is TGTGCCAGCATCCAGAGTCGGGATTCCGGGGAGCTGTTTTTT. Its protein is CASIQSRDSGELFF.